Listed below are T cell receptor beta chains from one sample, sequenced in a study of cytomegalovirus exposure and HLA in healthy donors. Measured with immunoSEQ multiplex PCR; TCRdb has only the in-frame clones, and not every one. Of around 140,000 clones listed, more than 75% are singletons. Sequencing used PBMCs. Receptors originate from a woman aged 18 to 35 in good health and CMV-seropositive. Both conserved end residues are part of each CDR3. D genes are given only for firm matches. Clone size is given for some rows only: seen once, a few or many times, or a class if the clone is expanded.

v_gene	d_gene	j_gene	abundance	CDR3nt	CDR3aa
TRBV28	-	TRBJ2-7	-	TGTGCCAGCAGTTTAATCGGACAGCGCACCTACGAGCAGTACTTC	CASSLIGQRTYEQYF
TRBV28	-	TRBJ1-2	-	TGTGCCAGCAGCTATGGGGGCGCGGGCTATGGCTACACCTTC	CASSYGGAGYGYTF
TRBV5-1	TRBD2	TRBJ2-7	-	TGCGCCAGCAGGTTTAGCGGGGGGCCCTACGAGCAGTACTTC	CASRFSGGPYEQYF
TRBV9	-	TRBJ1-1	-	TGTGCCAGCAGCGTCCAACAGTCAGACACTGAAGCTTTCTTT	CASSVQQSDTEAFF
TRBV9	-	TRBJ1-3	few	TGTGCCAGCAGCCCAGAGATCAGGTCCTCTGGAAACACCATATATTTT	CASSPEIRSSGNTIYF
TRBV7-2	-	TRBJ1-1	-	TGTGCCAGCAGCCCGAGCGGGGGGCAGGCTTTCTTT	CASSPSGGQAFF
TRBV6-1	-	TRBJ1-2	-	TGTGCCAGCAGTGCCGGGACAAGTTATGGCTACACCTTC	CASSAGTSYGYTF
TRBV5-8	-	TRBJ2-1	few	TGTGCCAGCGGATCGGGATCCCCATGGGATGAGCAGTTCTTC	CASGSGSPWDEQFF
TRBV28	-	TRBJ1-2	-	TGTGCCAGCAGTTCCTTTAGACTAGACTATGGCTACACCTTC	CASSSFRLDYGYTF
TRBV5-8	-	TRBJ2-7	few	TGTGCCAGCAGCTTGGTAGGGAGCTCCTACGAGCAGTACTTC	CASSLVGSSYEQYF
TRBV6-5	-	TRBJ2-7	few	TGTGCCAGCAGTGCCCTCCCGGCCTACGAGCAGTACTTC	CASSALPAYEQYF
TRBV19	-	TRBJ2-3	once	TGTGCCAGTAGTTCCAGGTACACAGATACGCAGTATTTT	CASSSRYTDTQYF
TRBV28	TRBD1	TRBJ1-1	once	TGTGCCAGCAGTCCCCCCCCCGGGACAGGGATGTGGAACACTGAAGCTTTCTTT	CASSPPPGTGMWNTEAFF
TRBV2	TRBD1	TRBJ1-6	-	TGTGCCAGCAGTGGTGGACAGGGAGGTTCACCCCTCCACTTT	CASSGGQGGSPLHF
TRBV18	-	TRBJ1-1	-	TGTGCCAGCTCACCCAAAGGGGGGGACACTGAAGCTTTCTTT	CASSPKGGDTEAFF
TRBV4-2	-	TRBJ2-5	-	TGTGCCAGCAGCCAAGAGTGGGGACAACAAGAGACCCAGTACTTC	CASSQEWGQQETQYF
TRBV4-1	-	TRBJ1-1	few	TGCGCCAGCAGCCAAGGGCCGGGTCTTCGCACTGAAGCTTTCTTT	CASSQGPGLRTEAFF
TRBV7-2	TRBD2	TRBJ2-7	few	TGTGCCAGCAGCTGGGCGGGGGACTCCTACGAGCAGTACTTC	CASSWAGDSYEQYF
TRBV5-1	-	TRBJ2-6	few	TGCGCCAGCAGCTTGGAGCGGCAGAACGTCTGGTCAGGGGCCAACGTCCTGACTTTC	CASSLERQNVWSGANVLTF
TRBV6-1	-	TRBJ2-1	-	TGTGCCAGCAGCGACCACGAGGGGACTGGCAATGAGCAGTTCTTC	CASSDHEGTGNEQFF
TRBV11-2	-	TRBJ1-3	-	TGTGCCAGCAGCTTAGGGGCAGGGCAAAATCGAAACACCATATATTTT	CASSLGAGQNRNTIYF
TRBV5-6	-	TRBJ1-1	-	TGTGCCAGCAGCTTAGGGGTCCTTGAAGCTTTCTTT	CASSLGVLEAFF
TRBV7-2	TRBD2	TRBJ2-1	-	TGTGCCAGCAGCAGACGACTAGCGGGATACAATGAGCAGTTCTTC	CASSRRLAGYNEQFF
TRBV7-6	TRBD1	TRBJ1-4	-	TGTGCCAGCAGCCGCTCTATCGCGCGACAGGGGACTCATGCAACTAATGAAAAACTGTTTTTT	CASSRSIARQGTHATNEKLFF
TRBV15	-	TRBJ2-5	once	TGTGCCACCAGCAGGGGGGGACGCGTAAAAGAGACCCAGTACTTC	CATSRGGRVKETQYF
TRBV5-1	-	TRBJ2-2	once	TGCGCCAGCAGCTTGTGGCAGGGCACCGGGGAGCTGTTTTTT	CASSLWQGTGELFF
TRBV5-1	TRBD1	TRBJ1-2	-	TGCGCCAGCAGCCTGGAGGGGGCGGGTGGCTACACCTTC	CASSLEGAGGYTF
TRBV21-1	-	TRBJ2-7	-	TGTGCCAGCAACAACAACTCCGGGACAGCCTCCTACGAGCAGTACTTC	CASNNNSGTASYEQYF
TRBV6-4	-	TRBJ1-2	-	TGTGCCAGCAGTGACTCGGCGGGGGGGCCTAACTATGGCTACACCTTC	CASSDSAGGPNYGYTF
TRBV6-1	TRBD1	TRBJ2-2	few	TGTGCCAGCAGTGACGGACAGGGGCCTTACACCGGGGAGCTGTTTTTT	CASSDGQGPYTGELFF
TRBV6-1	TRBD1	TRBJ2-7	-	TGTGCCAGCAGTGGACCGGGGACAGGTGAGATCTCCTACGAGCAGTACTTC	CASSGPGTGEISYEQYF
TRBV5-4	TRBD2	TRBJ2-7	-	TGTGCCAGCAGCTTGGCTAGCGGCTACGAGCAGTACTTC	CASSLASGYEQYF
TRBV29-1	TRBD1	TRBJ1-2	-	TGCGGCGTATCACAGGGACAGGGTCTCTCCGACTATGGCTACACCTTC	CGVSQGQGLSDYGYTF
TRBV5-5	-	TRBJ2-5	-	TGTGCCAGCAGCTGGGGGGTCCCACAAGAGACCCAGTACTTC	CASSWGVPQETQYF
TRBV4-1	-	TRBJ2-2	-	TGCGCCAGCAGCCATCAGGGTTACGGGGAGCTGTTTTTT	CASSHQGYGELFF
TRBV4-3	-	TRBJ2-4	once	TGCGCCAGCAGCCAATCTACAGGGTTAAACATTCAGTACTTC	CASSQSTGLNIQYF
TRBV21-1	-	TRBJ2-3	few	TGTGCCAGCAGCAAAGTATCACAGGTGTCAGATACGCAGTATTTT	CASSKVSQVSDTQYF
TRBV28	-	TRBJ1-6	once	TGTGCCAGCAGTCGGCCAGGGATTCGTAATTCACCCCTCCACTTT	CASSRPGIRNSPLHF
TRBV29-1	-	TRBJ1-2	few	TGCAGCGTTGTACAGAACTATGGCTACACCTTC	CSVVQNYGYTF
TRBV5-4	-	TRBJ1-4	-	TGTGCCAGCAGCTTGGTGGGGGGGAGTGAAAAACTGTTTTTT	CASSLVGGSEKLFF
TRBV5-4	TRBD1	TRBJ1-3	-	TGTGCCAGCAGCCGGACAGGGAAGAGAGACACCATATATTTT	CASSRTGKRDTIYF
TRBV12-5	-	TRBJ2-7	-	TGTGCTAGTGGTTTACTAGGAAGGTCCTACGAGCAGTACTTC	CASGLLGRSYEQYF
TRBV7-2	TRBD2	TRBJ2-7	-	TGTGCCAGCAGCTTAGTAGCGGGGAACTACGAGCAGTACTTC	CASSLVAGNYEQYF
TRBV15	TRBD2	TRBJ2-3	-	TGTGCCACCAGCTCTCGTCGACTAGCGCGGACAGATACGCAGTATTTT	CATSSRRLARTDTQYF
TRBV6-5	-	TRBJ1-6	-	TGTGCCAGCAGTTACCGTGGCGGTAATTCACCCCTCCACTTT	CASSYRGGNSPLHF
TRBV15	-	TRBJ2-1	-	TGTGCCGCCAGCAGAGATCTGAGGGACAAGAGACGCGATGAGCAGTTCTTC	CAASRDLRDKRRDEQFF
TRBV5-1	-	TRBJ1-2	-	TGCGCCAGCAGCTTGTACCCCCTAGATGGCTACACCTTC	CASSLYPLDGYTF
TRBV10-2	TRBD1	TRBJ2-7	-	TGCGCCAGCAGGGGGGACAGATACTACGAGCAGTACTTC	CASRGDRYYEQYF
TRBV19	-	TRBJ1-2	-	TGTGCCAGTAGGTCGTTGGGACAAACAAACTATGGCTACACCTTC	CASRSLGQTNYGYTF
TRBV5-1	TRBD2	TRBJ2-5	-	TGCGCCAGCAGCGCAGGACTAGCGGGGATCCAAGAGACCCAGTACTTC	CASSAGLAGIQETQYF
TRBV6-5	-	TRBJ2-4	-	TGTGCCAGCAGTTACTCAGGGGCGGCCAAAAACATTCAGTACTTC	CASSYSGAAKNIQYF
TRBV6-1	-	TRBJ2-7	few	TGTGCCAGCAGTGAACCCGCCTACGAGCAGTACTTC	CASSEPAYEQYF
TRBV2	-	TRBJ2-5	once	TGTGCCAGCAGTGAAGCGCGTCAGGGCAGTCGCCGATTGGCAAGCAGGGAGACCCAGTACTTC	CASSEARQGSRRLASRETQYF
TRBV5-1	TRBD1	TRBJ2-1	-	TGCGCCAGCAGCTTGGACGACAGGGGGAATGAGCAGTTCTTC	CASSLDDRGNEQFF
TRBV4-2	-	TRBJ1-3	few	TGTGCCAGCAGCCAATTCCAGGGGCTTCTCTCTGGAAACACCATATATTTT	CASSQFQGLLSGNTIYF
TRBV13	-	TRBJ2-5	-	TGTGCCAGCAGCTTTAACAGAGCCCAAGAGACCCAGTACTTC	CASSFNRAQETQYF
TRBV11-3	TRBD2	TRBJ2-1	-	TGTGCCAGCAGCTTAGGGCGGGGGGCCTACAATGAGCAGTTCTTC	CASSLGRGAYNEQFF